This record concerns one T cell receptor beta chain sequence. The data were taken from a study of blood T cell repertoires in COVID-19. Germline V gene sequence: CDR1 SQVTM, CDR2 ANQGSEA. The CDR3 sequence is 13 residues long. Trimming pared 4 bases from V and 0 bases from J, leaving 7 bases between. Assay: immunoSEQ multiplex PCR; the TCRdb copy retains only in-frame clones and omits some. The sample shows 200,000 to 250,000 clones, 70% to 90% of them seen only once. This TCR derives from a man in his fifties who had recovered from COVID-19. The rearrangement uses TRBV29-1 and TRBJ1-3; D ambiguous. Sequenced input: peripheral blood. CDR3 sequence reads: CSVVATSGNTIYF. As DNA, the CDR3 is TGCAGCGTTGTAGCAACCTCTGGAAACACCATATATTTT.